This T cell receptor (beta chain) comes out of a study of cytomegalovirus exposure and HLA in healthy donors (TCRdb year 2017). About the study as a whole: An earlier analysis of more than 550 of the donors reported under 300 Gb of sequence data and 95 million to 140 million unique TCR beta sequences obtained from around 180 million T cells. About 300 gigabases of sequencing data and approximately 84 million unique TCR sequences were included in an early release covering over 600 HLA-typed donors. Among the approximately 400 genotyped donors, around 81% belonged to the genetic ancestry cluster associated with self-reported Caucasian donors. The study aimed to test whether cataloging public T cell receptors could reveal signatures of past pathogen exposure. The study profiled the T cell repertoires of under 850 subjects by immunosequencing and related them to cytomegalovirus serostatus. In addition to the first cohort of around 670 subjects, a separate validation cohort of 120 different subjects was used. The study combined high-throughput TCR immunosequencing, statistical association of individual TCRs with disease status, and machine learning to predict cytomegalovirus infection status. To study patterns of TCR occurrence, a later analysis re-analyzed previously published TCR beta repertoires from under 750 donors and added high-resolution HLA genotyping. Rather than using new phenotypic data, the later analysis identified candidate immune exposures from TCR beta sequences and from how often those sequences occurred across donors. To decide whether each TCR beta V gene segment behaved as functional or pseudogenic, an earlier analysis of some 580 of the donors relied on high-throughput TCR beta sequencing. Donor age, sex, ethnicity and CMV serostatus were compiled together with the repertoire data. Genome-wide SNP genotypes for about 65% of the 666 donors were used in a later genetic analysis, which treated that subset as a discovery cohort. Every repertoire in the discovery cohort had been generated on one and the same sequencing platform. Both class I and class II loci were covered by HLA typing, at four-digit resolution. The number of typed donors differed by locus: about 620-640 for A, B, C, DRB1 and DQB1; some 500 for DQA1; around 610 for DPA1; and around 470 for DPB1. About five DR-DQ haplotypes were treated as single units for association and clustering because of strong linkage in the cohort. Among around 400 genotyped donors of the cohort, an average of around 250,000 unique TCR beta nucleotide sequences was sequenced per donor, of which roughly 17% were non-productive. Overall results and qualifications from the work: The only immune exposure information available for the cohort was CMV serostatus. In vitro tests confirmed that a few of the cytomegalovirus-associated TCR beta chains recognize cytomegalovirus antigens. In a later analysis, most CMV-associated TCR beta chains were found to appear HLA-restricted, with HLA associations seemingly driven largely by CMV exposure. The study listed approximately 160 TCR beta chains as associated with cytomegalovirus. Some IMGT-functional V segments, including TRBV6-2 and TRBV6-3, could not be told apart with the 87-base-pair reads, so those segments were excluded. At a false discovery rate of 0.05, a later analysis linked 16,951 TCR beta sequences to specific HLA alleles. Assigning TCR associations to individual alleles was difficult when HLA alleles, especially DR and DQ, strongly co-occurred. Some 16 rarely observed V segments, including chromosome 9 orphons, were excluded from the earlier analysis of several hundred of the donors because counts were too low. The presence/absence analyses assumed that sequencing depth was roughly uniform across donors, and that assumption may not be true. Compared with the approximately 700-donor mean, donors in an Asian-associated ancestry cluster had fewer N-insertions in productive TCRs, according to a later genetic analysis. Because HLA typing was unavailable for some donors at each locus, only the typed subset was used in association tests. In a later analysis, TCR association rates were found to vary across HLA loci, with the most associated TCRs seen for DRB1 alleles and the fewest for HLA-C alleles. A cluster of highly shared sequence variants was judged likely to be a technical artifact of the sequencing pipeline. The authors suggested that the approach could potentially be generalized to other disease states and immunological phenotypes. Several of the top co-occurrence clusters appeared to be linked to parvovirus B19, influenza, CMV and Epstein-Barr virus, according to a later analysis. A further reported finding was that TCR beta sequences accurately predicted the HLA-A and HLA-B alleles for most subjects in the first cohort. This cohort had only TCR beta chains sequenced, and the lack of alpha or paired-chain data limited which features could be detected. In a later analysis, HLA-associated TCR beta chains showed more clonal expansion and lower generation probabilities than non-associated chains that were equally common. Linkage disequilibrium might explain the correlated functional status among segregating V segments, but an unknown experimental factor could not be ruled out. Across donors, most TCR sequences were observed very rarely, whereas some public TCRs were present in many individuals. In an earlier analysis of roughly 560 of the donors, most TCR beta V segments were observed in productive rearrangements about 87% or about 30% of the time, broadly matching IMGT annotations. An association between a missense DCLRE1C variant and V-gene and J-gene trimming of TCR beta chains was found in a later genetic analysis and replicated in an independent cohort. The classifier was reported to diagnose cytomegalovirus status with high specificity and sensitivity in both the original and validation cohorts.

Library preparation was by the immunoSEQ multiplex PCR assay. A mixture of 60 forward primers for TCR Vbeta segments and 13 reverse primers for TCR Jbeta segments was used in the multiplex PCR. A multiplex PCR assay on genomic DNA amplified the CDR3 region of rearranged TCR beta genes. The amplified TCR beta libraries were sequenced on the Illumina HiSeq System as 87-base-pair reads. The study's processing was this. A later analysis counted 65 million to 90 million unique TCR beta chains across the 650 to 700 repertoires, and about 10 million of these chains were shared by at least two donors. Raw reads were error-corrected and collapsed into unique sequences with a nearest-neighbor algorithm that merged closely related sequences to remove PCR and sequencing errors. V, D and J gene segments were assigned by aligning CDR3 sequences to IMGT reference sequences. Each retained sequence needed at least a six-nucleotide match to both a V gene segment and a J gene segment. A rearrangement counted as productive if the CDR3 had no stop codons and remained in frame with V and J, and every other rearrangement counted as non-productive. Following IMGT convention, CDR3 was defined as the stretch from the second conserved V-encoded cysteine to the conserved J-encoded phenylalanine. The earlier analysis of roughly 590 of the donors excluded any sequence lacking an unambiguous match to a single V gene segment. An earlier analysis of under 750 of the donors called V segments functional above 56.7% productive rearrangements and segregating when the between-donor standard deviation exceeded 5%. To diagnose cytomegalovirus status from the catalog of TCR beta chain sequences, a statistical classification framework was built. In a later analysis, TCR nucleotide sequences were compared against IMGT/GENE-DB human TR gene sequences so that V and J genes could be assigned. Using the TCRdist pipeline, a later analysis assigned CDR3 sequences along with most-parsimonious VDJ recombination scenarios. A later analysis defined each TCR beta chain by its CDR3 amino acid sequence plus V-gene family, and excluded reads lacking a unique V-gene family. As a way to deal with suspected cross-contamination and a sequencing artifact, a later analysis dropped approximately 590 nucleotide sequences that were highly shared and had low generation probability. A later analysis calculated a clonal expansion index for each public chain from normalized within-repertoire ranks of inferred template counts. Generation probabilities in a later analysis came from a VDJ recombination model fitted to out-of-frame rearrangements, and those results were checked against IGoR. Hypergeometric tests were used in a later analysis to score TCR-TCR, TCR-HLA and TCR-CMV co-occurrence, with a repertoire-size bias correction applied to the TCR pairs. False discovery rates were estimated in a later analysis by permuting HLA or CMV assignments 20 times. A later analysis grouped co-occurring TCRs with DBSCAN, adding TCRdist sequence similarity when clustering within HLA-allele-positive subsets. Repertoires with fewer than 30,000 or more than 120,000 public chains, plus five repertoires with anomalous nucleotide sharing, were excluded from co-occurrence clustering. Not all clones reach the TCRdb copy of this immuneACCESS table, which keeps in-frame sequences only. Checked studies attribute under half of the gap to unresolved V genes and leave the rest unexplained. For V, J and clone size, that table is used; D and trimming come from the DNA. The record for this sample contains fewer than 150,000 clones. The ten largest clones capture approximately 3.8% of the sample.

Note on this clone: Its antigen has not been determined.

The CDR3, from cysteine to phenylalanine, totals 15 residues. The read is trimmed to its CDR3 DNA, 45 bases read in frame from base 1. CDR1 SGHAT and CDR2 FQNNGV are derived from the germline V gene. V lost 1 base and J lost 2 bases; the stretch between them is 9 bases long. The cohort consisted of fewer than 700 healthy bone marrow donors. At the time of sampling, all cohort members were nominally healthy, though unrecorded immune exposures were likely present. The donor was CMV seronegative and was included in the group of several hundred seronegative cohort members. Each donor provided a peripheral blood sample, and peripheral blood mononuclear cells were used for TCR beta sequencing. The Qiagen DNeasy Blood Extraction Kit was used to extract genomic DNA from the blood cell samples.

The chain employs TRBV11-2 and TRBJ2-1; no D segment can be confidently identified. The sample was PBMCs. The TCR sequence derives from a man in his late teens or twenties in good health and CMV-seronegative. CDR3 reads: CASSLVGGTYNEQFF. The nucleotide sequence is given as TGTGCCAGCAGCTTAGTAGGCGGAACCTACAATGAGCAGTTCTTC.